This TCR beta chain was sequenced during a study of blood T cell repertoires in COVID-19. Study in general: COVID-19 samples, acute and convalescent, were from the United States, Italy and Spain.

Germline V gene lookup returns CDR1 LNHDA and CDR2 SQIVND (reference sequence). The CDR3 runs 12 residues. V shed 5 bases and J shed 2 bases, with 7 bases lying between them. Assay used: immunoSEQ multiplex PCR; TCRdb lists only in-frame clones, some missing. The sample comprises about 80,000 clones, 60% to 75% of which are singletons, and 5.7% rests with the top ten. The sequence was collected from a man aged 50 or older with active or convalescent COVID-19. Sequences were obtained from peripheral blood. The chain carries TRBV19 and TRBJ2-7; D unresolved. CDR3 bases: TGTGCCAGTAGTTCACACCCCTACGAGCAGTACTTC. The encoded protein is CASSSHPYEQYF. The full variable domain, completed using reference TRBV19 and TRBJ2-7, is DGGITQSPKYLFRKEGQNVTLSCEQNLNHDAMYWYRQDPGQGLRLIYYSQIVNDFQKGDIAEGYSVSREKKESFPLTVTSAQKNPTAFYLCASSSHPYEQYFGPGTRLTVT.